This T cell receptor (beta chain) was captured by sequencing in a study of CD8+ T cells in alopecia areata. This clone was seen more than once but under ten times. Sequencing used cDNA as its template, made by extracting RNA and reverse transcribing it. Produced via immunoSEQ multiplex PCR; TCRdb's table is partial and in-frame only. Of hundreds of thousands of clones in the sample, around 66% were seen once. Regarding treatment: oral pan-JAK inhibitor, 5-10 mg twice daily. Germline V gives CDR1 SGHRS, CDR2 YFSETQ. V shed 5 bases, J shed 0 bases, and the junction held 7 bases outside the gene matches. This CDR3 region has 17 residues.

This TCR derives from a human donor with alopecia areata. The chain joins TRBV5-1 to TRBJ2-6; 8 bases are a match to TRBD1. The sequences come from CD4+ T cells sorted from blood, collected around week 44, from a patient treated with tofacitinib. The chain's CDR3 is CASRRTGLSSGANVLTF. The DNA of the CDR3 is TGCGCCAGCAGAAGGACAGGGCTAAGCTCTGGGGCCAACGTCCTGACTTTC.